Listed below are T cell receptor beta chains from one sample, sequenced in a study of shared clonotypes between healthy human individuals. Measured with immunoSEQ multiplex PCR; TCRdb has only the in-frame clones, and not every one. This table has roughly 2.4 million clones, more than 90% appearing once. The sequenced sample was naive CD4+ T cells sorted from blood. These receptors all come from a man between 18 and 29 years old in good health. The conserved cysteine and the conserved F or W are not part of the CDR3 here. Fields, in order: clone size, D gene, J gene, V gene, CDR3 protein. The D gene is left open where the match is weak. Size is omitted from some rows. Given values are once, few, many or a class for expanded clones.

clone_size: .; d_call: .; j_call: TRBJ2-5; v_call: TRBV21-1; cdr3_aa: ASSKYADGREETQY
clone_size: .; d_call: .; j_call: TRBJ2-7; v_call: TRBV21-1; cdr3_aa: ARDYEQY
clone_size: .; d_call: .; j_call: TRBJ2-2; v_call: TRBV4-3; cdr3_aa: ASSQGKGTRHTGELF
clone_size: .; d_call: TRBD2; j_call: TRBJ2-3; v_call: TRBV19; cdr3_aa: ASRPGLVTDTQY
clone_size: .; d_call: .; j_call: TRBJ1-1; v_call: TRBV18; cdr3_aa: ASSPNFLGTEAF
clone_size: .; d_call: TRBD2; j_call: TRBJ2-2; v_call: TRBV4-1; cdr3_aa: ASSQVPSGINTGELF
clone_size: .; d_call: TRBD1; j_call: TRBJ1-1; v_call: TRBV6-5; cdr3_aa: ASSSGRDRGTTEAF
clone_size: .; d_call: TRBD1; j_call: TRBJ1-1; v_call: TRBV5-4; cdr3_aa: ASSWGQGMNTEAF
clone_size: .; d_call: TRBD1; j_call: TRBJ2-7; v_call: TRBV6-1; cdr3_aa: ASIRTETGNYEQY
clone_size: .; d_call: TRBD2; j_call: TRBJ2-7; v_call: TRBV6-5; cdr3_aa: ASRQVAGGAYEQY
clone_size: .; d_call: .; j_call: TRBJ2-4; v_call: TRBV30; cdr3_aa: AWSTEGIQY
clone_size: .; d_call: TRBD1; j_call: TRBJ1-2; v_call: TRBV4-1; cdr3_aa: ASSRGGGDNYGYT
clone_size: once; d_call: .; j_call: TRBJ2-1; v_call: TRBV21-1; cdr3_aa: ASSKAWTVSPPYNEQF
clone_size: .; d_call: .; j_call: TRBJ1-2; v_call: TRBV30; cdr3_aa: AWSPQGSGYGYT
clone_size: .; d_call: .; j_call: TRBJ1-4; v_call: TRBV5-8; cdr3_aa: ASRQQGGANEKLF
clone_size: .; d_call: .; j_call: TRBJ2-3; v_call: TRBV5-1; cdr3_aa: ASSLAQTSPTDTQY
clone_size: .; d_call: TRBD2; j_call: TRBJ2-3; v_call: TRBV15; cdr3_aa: ATSRVGGWEGVRTQY
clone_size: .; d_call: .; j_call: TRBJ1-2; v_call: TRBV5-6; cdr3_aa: ASSLDWGLDGYT
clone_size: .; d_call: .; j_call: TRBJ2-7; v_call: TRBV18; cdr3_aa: ASSPPHPPYEQY
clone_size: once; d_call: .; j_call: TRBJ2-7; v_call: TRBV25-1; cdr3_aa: ASSTPTGSEQY
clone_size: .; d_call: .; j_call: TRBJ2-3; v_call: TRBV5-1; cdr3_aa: ASSFPPEDTQY
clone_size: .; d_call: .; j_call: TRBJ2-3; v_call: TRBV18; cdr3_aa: ASSPSLTDTQY
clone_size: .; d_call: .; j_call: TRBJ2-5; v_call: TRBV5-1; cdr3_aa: ASSPGMSMETQY
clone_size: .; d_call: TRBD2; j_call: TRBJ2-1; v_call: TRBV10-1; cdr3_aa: ASSPLAGVYNEQF
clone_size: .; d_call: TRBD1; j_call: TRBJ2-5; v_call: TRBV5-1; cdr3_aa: ASRLGTGGPQETQY
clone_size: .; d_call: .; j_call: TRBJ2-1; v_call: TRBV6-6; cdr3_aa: ASSSSLGNEQF
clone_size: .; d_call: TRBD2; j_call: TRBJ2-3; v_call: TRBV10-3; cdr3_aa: AIQRERDTQY
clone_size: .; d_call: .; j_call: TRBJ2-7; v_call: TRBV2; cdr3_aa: ASTMGLGGPYEQY
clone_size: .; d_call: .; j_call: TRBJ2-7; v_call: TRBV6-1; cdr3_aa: ASSVSQGRSYEQY
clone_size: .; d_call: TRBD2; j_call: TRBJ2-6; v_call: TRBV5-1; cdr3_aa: ASSNSGGAGGANVLT
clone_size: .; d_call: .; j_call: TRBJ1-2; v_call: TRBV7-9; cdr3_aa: ASSPEGGYGYT
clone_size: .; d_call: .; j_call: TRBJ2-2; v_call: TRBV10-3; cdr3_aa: AISETLTSGTGELF
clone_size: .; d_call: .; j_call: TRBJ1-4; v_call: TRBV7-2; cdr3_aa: ASSLTTGRGEKLF
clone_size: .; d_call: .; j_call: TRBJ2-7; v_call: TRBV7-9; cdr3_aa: ASSLSTGSYEQY
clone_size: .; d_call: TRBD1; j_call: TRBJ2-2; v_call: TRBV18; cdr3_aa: ASSRGTAPTGELF
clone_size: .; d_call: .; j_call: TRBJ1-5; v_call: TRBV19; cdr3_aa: ASSSSGNSNQPQH
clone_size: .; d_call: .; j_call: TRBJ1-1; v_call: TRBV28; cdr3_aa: ASSLRAGVNTEAF
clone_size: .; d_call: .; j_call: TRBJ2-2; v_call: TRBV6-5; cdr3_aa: ASIGHTGELF
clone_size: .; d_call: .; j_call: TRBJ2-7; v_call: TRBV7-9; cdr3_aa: ASSMGQGRPVEQY
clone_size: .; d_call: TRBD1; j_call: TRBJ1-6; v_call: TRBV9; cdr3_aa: ASSATGVDNSPLH
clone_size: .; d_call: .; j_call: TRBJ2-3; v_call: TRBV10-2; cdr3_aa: ASSGTGGTDTQY
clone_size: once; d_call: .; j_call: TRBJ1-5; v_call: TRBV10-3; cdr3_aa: AIGDSSNQPQH
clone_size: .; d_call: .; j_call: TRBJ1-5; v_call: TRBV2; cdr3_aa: ASSEDGTVLGNQPQH
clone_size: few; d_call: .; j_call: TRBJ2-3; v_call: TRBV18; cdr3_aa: ASSSEDTQY
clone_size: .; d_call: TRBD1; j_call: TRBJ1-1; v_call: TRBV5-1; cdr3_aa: ASGSGTEGTEAF
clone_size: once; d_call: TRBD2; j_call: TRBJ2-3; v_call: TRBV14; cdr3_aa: ASSPTSGGALLSDTQY
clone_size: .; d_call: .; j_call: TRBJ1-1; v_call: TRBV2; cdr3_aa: ASIPEHLNTEAF
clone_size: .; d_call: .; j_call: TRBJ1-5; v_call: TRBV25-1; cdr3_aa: ASSESGGVHQPQH
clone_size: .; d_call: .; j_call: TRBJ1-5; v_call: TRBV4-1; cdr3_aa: ASSQEGSQPQH
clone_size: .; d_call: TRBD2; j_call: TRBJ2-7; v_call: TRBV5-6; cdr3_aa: ASSPGLAPTYEQY
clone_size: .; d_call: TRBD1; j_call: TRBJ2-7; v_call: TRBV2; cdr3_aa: ASRGDRSSYEQY
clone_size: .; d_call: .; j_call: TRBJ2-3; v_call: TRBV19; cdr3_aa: ASSTSLSDTQY
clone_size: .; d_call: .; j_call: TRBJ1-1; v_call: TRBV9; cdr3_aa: ASSETPVNTEAF
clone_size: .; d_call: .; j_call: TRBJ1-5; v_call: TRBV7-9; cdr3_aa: ASSPSGYQPQH